These 27 T cell receptor beta chains were sequenced from one sample in a study of Ad26.COV2.S vaccination and SARS-CoV-2 variants. The table came from immunoSEQ multiplex PCR; TCRdb's copy has only in-frame clones and leaves some out. The profile shows over 400,000 clones, about 90% of them singletons. This sample's treatment: approximately 18 received Ad26.COV2.S at low or high dose, single or two shots; about 5 received placebo; per-sample allocation not given. Sampling happened 63 days after the first vaccine or placebo injection. The starting material was peripheral blood, obtained in a trial of Ad26.COV2.S vaccine versus placebo. The receptors derive from a person aged 18-65 years who received the Ad26.COV2.S COVID-19 vaccine or a placebo.

About this clone: Other DNA sequences in the same sample also yield this CDR3. The CDR3 protein is CASSLVGASYEQYF. In nucleotides, the CDR3 is TGTGCCAGCAGCTTAGTCGGGGCCTCCTACGAGCAGTACTTC. This chain uses TRBV7-2 with TRBJ2-7; D might be TRBD1 or TRBD2, each matching 5 bases. V was cut by 1 base and J by 0 bases, with 7 bases left in between. CDR1 and CDR2 from the germline V gene are SGHTA and FQGNSA. CDR3 size: 14 residues.

The V and J genes are TRBV2 and TRBJ1-2; no reliable D call. The CDR3 contains 18 residues. Germline V gene sequence: CDR1 SNHLY, CDR2 FYNNEI. V was shortened by 2 bases and J by 0 bases, with 19 bases between the two germline ends. The CDR3 nucleotides read TGTGCCAGCAGTGAATCTCAGGTGCTCCGACTGTCTAACTATGGCTACACCTTC. It yields the protein CASSESQVLRLSNYGYTF. The full variable domain, rest sourced from reference TRBV2 and TRBJ1-2, is EPEVTQTPSHQVTQMGQEVILRCVPISNHLYFYWYRQILGQKVEFLVSFYNNEISEKSEIFDDQFSVERPDGSNFTLKIRSTKLEDSAMYFCASSESQVLRLSNYGYTFGSGTRLTVV.

A single count supports this clone. V gene TRBV19 combines with J gene TRBJ1-5, with TRBD1 as a possible D gene (5 bases). Trimming removed 3 bases from V and 1 base from J, with 16 bases in between. CDR1 is LNHDA and CDR2 is SQIVND in the germline V gene (reference sequence). The CDR3 extends over 17 amino acids. The CDR3 DNA follows: TGTGCCAGTAGTATTGGTCCCGGGGGTCTAAGCAATCAGCCCCAGCATTTT. This gives the protein CASSIGPGGLSNQPQHF.

The chain employs TRBV10-3 and TRBJ1-5; D remains ambiguous. From germline, CDR1 is ENHRY and CDR2 SYGVKD. The CDR3 is 12 amino acids. With 10 bases removed from V and 3 bases from J, the gap between germline ends came to 10 bases. CDR3: CATSTVNQPQHF. CDR3 DNA sequence: TGTGCCACCAGCACAGTCAATCAGCCCCAGCATTTT.

The J gene is TRBJ2-7, the V gene TRBV11-3; a weak D match, TRBD1 (5 bases). This CDR3 is 13 amino acids long. Germline loops: CDR1 SGHNT, CDR2 YENEEA. V lost 5 bases and J 3 bases, leaving 11 bases between the germline ends. The CDR3 loop reads CASSPVGDYEQYF. The DNA for the CDR3 is TGTGCCAGCAGCCCCGTAGGGGACTACGAGCAGTACTTC. Based on the CDR3 plus reference TRBV11-3 and TRBJ2-7, the full variable domain is EAGVVQSPRYKIIEKKQPVAFWCNPISGHNTLYWYLQNLGQGPELLIRYENEEAVDDSQLPKDRFSAERLKGVDSTLKIQPAELGDSAVYLCASSPVGDYEQYFGPGTRLTVT.

J is TRBJ1-2 and V is TRBV30; D is possibly TRBD1 (6 bases). CDR3 size: 15 residues. The germline V gene encodes CDR1 GTSNPN and CDR2 SVGIG (reference sequence). Between the trimmed V and J ends, which lost 2 bases and 8 bases, there was a span of 21 bases. CDR3 loop: CAWSTGGTTGNGYTF. The CDR3 DNA follows: TGTGCCTGGAGTACGGGAGGAACAACAGGGAACGGCTACACCTTC.

This sequence joins TRBV28 and TRBJ1-5; tentative D call: TRBD1 (6 bases). The CDR3 contains 15 residues. Trimming took 5 bases from V and 4 from J, leaving 15 bases between them. The germline V gene has CDR1 MDHEN and CDR2 SYDVKM. The CDR3 spells CASSLSDRFNQPQHF. The CDR3 region has the DNA TGTGCCAGCAGTCTCTCGGACAGATTTAATCAGCCCCAGCATTTT.

CDR3 sequence: CASSETGGGEKLFF. The CDR3 coding sequence is TGTGCCAGCAGCGAGACAGGGGGCGGTGAAAAACTGTTTTTT. V usage is TRBV7-9 and J usage is TRBJ1-4; the match to TRBD1 covers 10 bases. The V and J ends lost 5 bases and 7 bases, in that order; junction bases with no gene match: 4. Germline assignment: CDR1 SEHNR and CDR2 FQNEAQ (reference sequence). The CDR3 runs 14 residues.

This chain uses TRBV18 with TRBJ2-2, with D perhaps matching TRBD2 (6 bases). V was trimmed by 3 bases and J by 4 bases, leaving 9 bases between them. CDR1 KGHSH and CDR2 LQKENI come from the germline V gene. This CDR3 is built from 14 residues. The CDR3 DNA reads as TGTGCCAGCTCACCCGGACTAATCACCGGGGAGCTGTTTTTT. Its protein product is CASSPGLITGELFF.

The V and J genes are TRBV6-5 and TRBJ1-2, with D uncertain. The length of the CDR3 is 15 residues. Trimming removed 5 bases from V and 6 bases from J, with 19 bases in between. Germline V CDR1 and CDR2: MNHEY, SVGAGI. This chain's CDR3 is CASSRTGRTRHGYTF. CDR3 sequence (DNA): TGTGCCAGCAGTCGTACCGGGCGCACGAGGCATGGCTACACCTTC.

Concerning this clone: The DNA is left out, because the CDR3 cannot be placed on it with certainty; the CDR3 is given as TCRdb lists it. The chain joins TRBV7-9 to TRBJ1-3. Germline values: CDR1 SEHNR, CDR2 FQNEAQ (reference sequence). The CDR3 is 15 amino acids in total, end residues counted. The CDR3 loop reads CASSLSSAPGNTIYF.

The chain links TRBV6-5 to TRBJ2-2; TRBD1 might be the D (5 bases). Trimming removed 2 bases at V and 1 base at J, with 8 bases between. This CDR3 region has 15 residues. CDR1 and CDR2 (germline): MNHEY, SVGAGI. As DNA, the CDR3 is TGTGCCAGCAGTTACGACAGCCGGAACACCGGGGAGCTGTTTTTT. Protein: CASSYDSRNTGELFF.

The rearrangement links TRBV6-2 or TRBV6-3 to TRBJ1-5; the D gene is possibly TRBD1 (5 bases). Germline assignment: CDR1 MNHEY and CDR2 SVGEGT. Trimming cost V 0 bases and J 7 bases, with 13 bases left between them. There are 15 residues in the CDR3. The CDR3 region is CASSYSQGRGQPQHF. CDR3 coding DNA: TGTGCCAGCAGTTACTCCCAGGGACGAGGACAGCCCCAGCATTTT.

J is TRBJ1-1 and V is TRBV6-2 or TRBV6-3, with TRBD1 as a possible D gene (5 bases). Germline V lookup: CDR1 MNHEY, CDR2 SVGEGT. Trimming took off 6 bases at V and 3 bases at J, with 14 bases between the two ends. The CDR3 extends over 14 amino acids. Here the CDR3 reads CASRPQGADTEAFF. The DNA for the CDR3 is TGTGCCAGCAGACCTCAGGGCGCGGACACTGAAGCTTTCTTT.

This chain connects TRBV3-1 (or the pseudogene TRBV3-2) to TRBJ2-2, with no clear D. The germline V gene has CDR1 LGHDT and CDR2 YNNKEL (reference sequence). This CDR3 contains 13 residues. Trimming removed 1 base at V and 7 bases at J, with 7 bases between. This CDR3 is CASSQVSGGELFF. The CDR3 nucleotides are TGTGCCAGCAGCCAAGTTTCAGGCGGGGAGCTGTTTTTT.

The chain has TRBV30 and TRBJ1-2, with D tentatively TRBD1 (5 bases). The germline V gene has CDR1 GTSNPN and CDR2 SVGIG (reference sequence). CDR3 size: 13 residues. Trimming removed 8 bases from V and 5 bases from J, with 18 bases in between. CDR3 sequence (DNA): TGTGCCCAAATCCCGGGCCAGGGTTATGGCTACACCTTC. Translating it yields CAQIPGQGYGYTF.

The CDR3 here is CASRMTGTRNQPQHF. DNA for the CDR3: TGTGCCAGCAGGATGACAGGGACGCGCAATCAGCCCCAGCATTTT. This chain connects TRBV6-5 to TRBJ1-5; 7 bases are a match to TRBD1. The length of the CDR3 is 15 residues. The J segment lost 2 bases and the V segment lost 6 bases, leaving 7 bases of the junction unmatched. The germline gives CDR1 MNHEY, CDR2 SVGAGI.

The V gene is TRBV7-2, the J gene TRBJ2-2; the D gene is possibly TRBD1 (5 bases). V shed 1 base and J shed 1 base, with 10 bases lying between them. CDR1 and CDR2 from the germline V gene are SGHTA and FQGNSA. CDR3 length: 16 residues. DNA of the CDR3: TGTGCCAGCAGCTTAGGGGTCGACAGGAACACCGGGGAGCTGTTTTTT. It yields the protein CASSLGVDRNTGELFF. The full variable domain, with the rest looked up from reference TRBV7-2 and TRBJ2-2, is GAGVSQSPSNKVTEKGKDVELRCDPISGHTALYWYRQSLGQGLEFLIYFQGNSAPDKSGLPSDRFSAERTGGSVSTLTIQRTQQEDSAVYLCASSLGVDRNTGELFFGEGSRLTVL.

This sequence joins TRBV29-1 and TRBJ1-2; tentative D call: TRBD1 (6 bases). Trimming stripped 6 bases from V and 4 bases from J, with 12 bases between. Germline V gives CDR1 SQVTM, CDR2 ANQGSEA. The CDR3 sequence is 12 residues long. CDR3 sequence: CSVQGRVYGYTF. In DNA form, the CDR3 reads TGCAGCGTGCAGGGGCGCGTCTATGGCTACACCTTC.

The chain joins TRBV28 to TRBJ2-7; D perhaps matches TRBD2 (7 bases). Trimming removed 6 bases from V and 2 bases from J, with 17 bases in between. Germline V gene lookup returns CDR1 MDHEN and CDR2 SYDVKM. The CDR3 runs 15 residues. The chain's CDR3 is CASSPRGGTTYEQYF. In DNA form, the CDR3 reads TGTGCCAGCAGCCCAAGGGGGGGGACCACCTACGAGCAGTACTTC.

This sequence joins TRBV12-3 or TRBV12-4 and TRBJ2-1; D unresolved. V was clipped by 5 bases and J by 9 bases, with 8 bases between them. The CDR3 consists of 11 residues. The DNA of the CDR3 is TGTGCCAGCAGTCAGAATATTGAGCAGTTCTTC. Encoded protein: CASSQNIEQFF.

The chain recombines TRBV2 with TRBJ2-7, with 10 bases fitting TRBD2. Germline V CDR1 and CDR2: SNHLY, FYNNEI. This CDR3 contains 15 residues. Trimming at V came to 4 bases and at J to 6 bases, leaving 9 bases not matched to a gene. The CDR3 here is CASSVGRAGGLEQYF. The CDR3 DNA sequence: TGTGCCAGCAGTGTCGGCCGAGCGGGGGGGCTCGAGCAGTACTTC.

The chain uses TRBV5-4 and TRBJ2-6, with D perhaps TRBD1 (5 bases). CDR1 and CDR2 (germline): SGHNT, YYREEE (reference sequence). The germline V and J ends were trimmed by 0 bases and 0 bases, with 10 bases remaining between them. The CDR3 covers 17 residues. The CDR3 loop is CASSLGGRPSGANVLTF. The CDR3 bases are TGTGCCAGCAGCTTGGGGGGCCGGCCCTCTGGGGCCAACGTCCTGACTTTC. Complete variable domain (other parts from reference TRBV5-4 and TRBJ2-6): ETGVTQSPTHLIKTRGQQVTLRCSSQSGHNTVSWYQQALGQGPQFIFQYYREEENGRGNFPPRFSGLQFPNYSSELNVNALELDDSALYLCASSLGGRPSGANVLTFGAGSRLTVL.

The rearrangement links TRBV3-1 (or the pseudogene TRBV3-2) to TRBJ2-7; D call uncertain. V dropped 0 bases and J dropped 3 bases, with 12 bases sitting between them. The CDR3 spans 15 residues. Germline V lookup: CDR1 LGHDT, CDR2 YNNKEL (reference sequence). The CDR3 nucleotides read TGTGCCAGCAGCCAAGATATAAGGCCAAACTACGAGCAGTACTTC. It specifies CASSQDIRPNYEQYF.

The chain employs TRBV5-6 and TRBJ1-1, with 7 bases aligning to TRBD1. The CDR3 extends over 12 amino acids. Germline CDR1 is SGHDT and CDR2 is YYEEEE. V shed 0 bases and J 7 bases; nucleotides not matched to a gene: 0. CDR3 nucleotides: TGTGCCAGCAGCTTGGGACAGGGTGAAGCTTTCTTT. Protein sequence: CASSLGQGEAFF. Supplemented by reference TRBV5-6 and TRBJ1-1, the full variable domain reads DAGVTQSPTHLIKTRGQQVTLRCSPKSGHDTVSWYQQALGQGPQFIFQYYEEEERQRGNFPDRFSGHQFPNYSSELNVNALLLGDSALYLCASSLGQGEAFFGQGTRLTVV.

The rearrangement uses TRBV7-2 and TRBJ1-1, with D uncertain. Trimming took off 1 base at V and 4 bases at J, with 7 bases between the two ends. This CDR3 has 13 residues. Germline V CDR1 and CDR2: SGHTA, FQGNSA. Here the CDR3 DNA reads TGTGCCAGCAGCTTAGTGGCAGGCACTGAAGCTTTCTTT. It encodes CASSLVAGTEAFF.

The chain joins TRBV27 to TRBJ1-1; D is possibly TRBD1 (6 bases). Germline-derived CDR1 and CDR2 are MNHEY and SMNVEV (reference sequence). V lost 8 bases and J lost 3, with 16 bases in between. The CDR3 contains 14 residues. This CDR3 reads CASEENRVDTEAFF. CDR3 nucleotides: TGTGCCAGCGAAGAAAACAGGGTGGACACTGAAGCTTTCTTT.